This T cell receptor beta chain was profiled in a study of tumor-infiltrating lymphocytes in primary liver carcinoma. Study information: Samples returned roughly 3.65 to 7.13 million productive TCRbeta reads, a yield that was similar across tissue types. Study results and caveats: Tumors significantly exceeded blood in top-250-clone fraction (p = 0.039). Tumor-adjacent and tumor-blood pairs shared a smaller degree of overlap than tumor region pairs.

V was shortened by 9 bases and J by 5 bases, with 16 bases between the two germline ends. CDR3 length: 13 residues. Germline loops: CDR1 MNHNS, CDR2 SASEGT. Germline DNA was also extracted, with blood RNA taken from unsorted whole blood. Using a constant-region primer together with ProtoScript II reverse transcriptase, TCR beta cDNA was made from approximately 0.55 ug of total RNA. TCR beta libraries came from three nested multiplex PCR rounds using slightly modified ARM-PCR. Forward primers for TRBV1-TRBV30 and a C-beta reverse primer served the first two PCR rounds, at about 10 cycles each. TCRdb independently ran MiXCR on the multiplex PCR reads; one entry per CDR3 protein. The sample contains approximately 330,000 distinct CDR3 sequences, around 60% of which appear only once. There are many counts of this clonotype. Its antigen remains unidentified.

The chain recombines TRBV6-1 with TRBJ2-5; D perhaps matches TRBD2 (5 bases). The source is a man in his forties or fifties with primary liver carcinoma and hepatitis B virus infection. Specimen: peripheral blood. This chain's CDR3 is CASSREIKETQYF. The DNA for the CDR3 is TGTGCCAGTTCGAGGGAGATAAAGGAGACCCAGTACTTC.